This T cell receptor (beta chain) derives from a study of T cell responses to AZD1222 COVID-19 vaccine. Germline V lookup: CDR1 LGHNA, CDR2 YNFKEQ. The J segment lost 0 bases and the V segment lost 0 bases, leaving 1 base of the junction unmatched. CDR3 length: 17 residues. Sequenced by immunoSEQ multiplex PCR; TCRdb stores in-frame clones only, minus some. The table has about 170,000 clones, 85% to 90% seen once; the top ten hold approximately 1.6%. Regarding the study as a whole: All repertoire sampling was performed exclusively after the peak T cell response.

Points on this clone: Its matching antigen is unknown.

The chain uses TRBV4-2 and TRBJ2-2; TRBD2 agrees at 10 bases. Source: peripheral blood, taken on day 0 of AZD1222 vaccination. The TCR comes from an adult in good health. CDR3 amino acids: CASSQDGLAANTGELFF. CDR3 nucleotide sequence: TGTGCCAGCAGCCAAGATGGACTAGCGGCGAACACCGGGGAGCTGTTTTTT.